Listed below are T cell receptor beta chains from one sample, sequenced in a study of vaccination effects on CD4 cells after COVID-19. Clones were read by immunoSEQ multiplex PCR, and TCRdb kept only the in-frame ones, dropping some. The top ten hold roughly 3% of the sample, which has about 58,000 clones, 70% to 80% seen once. The antigens of these receptors remain unknown. The sequencing here drew on CD4+ T cells from PBMCs cultured without peptide, taken before COVID-19 vaccination. These receptors came from a human donor who received a COVID-19 vaccine. Both conserved end residues are part of each CDR3. The order of the fields is V gene, clone size, J gene, D gene, CDR3 protein, CDR3 DNA. D genes are given only for firm matches. The size entry is marked missing in some rows and otherwise reads once, few, many or a size class.

V gene: TRBV9
clone size: -
J gene: TRBJ2-2
D gene: TRBD2
CDR3 protein: CASSVTSGGQNTGELFF
CDR3 DNA: TGTGCCAGCAGCGTAACTAGCGGGGGACAGAACACCGGGGAGCTGTTTTTT

V gene: TRBV9
clone size: -
J gene: TRBJ2-1
D gene: -
CDR3 protein: CASSVEGEQFF
CDR3 DNA: TGTGCCAGCAGCGTCGAGGGTGAGCAGTTCTTC

V gene: TRBV6-5
clone size: -
J gene: TRBJ1-2
D gene: -
CDR3 protein: CASSYGGDPNYGYTF
CDR3 DNA: TGTGCCAGCAGTTACGGAGGGGACCCTAACTATGGCTACACCTTC

V gene: TRBV12-3/TRBV12-4
clone size: -
J gene: TRBJ2-2
D gene: -
CDR3 protein: CASQPNTGELFF
CDR3 DNA: TGTGCCAGCCAACCTAACACCGGGGAGCTGTTTTTT

V gene: TRBV2
clone size: -
J gene: TRBJ2-5
D gene: -
CDR3 protein: CANGGQETQYF
CDR3 DNA: TGTGCCAACGGGGGTCAAGAGACCCAGTACTTC

V gene: TRBV5-1
clone size: -
J gene: TRBJ2-1
D gene: -
CDR3 protein: CASSSRWGYNEQFF
CDR3 DNA: TGCGCCAGCAGCTCCCGATGGGGCTACAATGAGCAGTTCTTC

V gene: TRBV29-1
clone size: -
J gene: TRBJ1-2
D gene: -
CDR3 protein: CSVRPDNYGYTF
CDR3 DNA: TGCAGCGTTCGGCCCGATAACTATGGCTACACCTTC

V gene: TRBV18
clone size: -
J gene: TRBJ2-2
D gene: -
CDR3 protein: CASSQLQSEGTGELFF
CDR3 DNA: TGTGCCAGCTCACAATTACAGAGCGAAGGGACCGGGGAGCTGTTTTTT

V gene: TRBV10-2
clone size: -
J gene: TRBJ2-2
D gene: TRBD2
CDR3 protein: CASKAGGRTGELFF
CDR3 DNA: TGCGCCAGCAAGGCGGGGGGGCGTACCGGGGAGCTGTTTTTT

V gene: TRBV23-1
clone size: -
J gene: TRBJ2-1
D gene: -
CDR3 protein: CASSQSCGGGLSSYNEQFF
CDR3 DNA: TGCGCCAGCAGTCAATCTTGTGGCGGCGGGTTGAGCTCCTACAATGAGCAGTTCTTC

V gene: TRBV5-1
clone size: once
J gene: TRBJ2-6
D gene: TRBD1
CDR3 protein: CASILRLGTGGSGANVLTF
CDR3 DNA: TGCGCCAGCATCCTACGACTCGGGACAGGTGGCTCTGGGGCCAACGTCCTGACTTTC

V gene: TRBV29-1
clone size: -
J gene: TRBJ2-1
D gene: TRBD1
CDR3 protein: CSVGTGVDEQFF
CDR3 DNA: TGCAGCGTTGGGACAGGTGTGGATGAGCAGTTCTTC

V gene: TRBV7-2
clone size: once
J gene: TRBJ1-4
D gene: TRBD1
CDR3 protein: CASSLARTGREKLFF
CDR3 DNA: TGTGCCAGCAGCTTAGCGCGGACAGGACGGGAAAAACTGTTTTTT

V gene: TRBV7-2
clone size: few
J gene: TRBJ1-2
D gene: -
CDR3 protein: CASSPRAGTHTF
CDR3 DNA: TGTGCCAGCAGCCCTAGAGCCGGGACGCACACCTTC

V gene: TRBV3-1/TRBV3-2
clone size: -
J gene: TRBJ2-5
D gene: -
CDR3 protein: CASSPYRGNGETQYF
CDR3 DNA: TGTGCCAGCAGCCCCTATAGGGGAAATGGCGAGACCCAGTACTTC

V gene: TRBV7-9
clone size: -
J gene: TRBJ1-5
D gene: -
CDR3 protein: CASSSTGGEQPQHF
CDR3 DNA: TGTGCCAGCAGCTCCACCGGGGGAGAACAGCCCCAGCATTTT

V gene: TRBV19
clone size: -
J gene: TRBJ2-1
D gene: -
CDR3 protein: CASSEIAGPSGEQFF
CDR3 DNA: TGTGCCAGTAGTGAAATTGCGGGCCCTTCGGGTGAGCAGTTCTTC

V gene: TRBV10-1
clone size: -
J gene: TRBJ2-1
D gene: -
CDR3 protein: CASSNFVVDNEQFF
CDR3 DNA: TGCGCCAGCAGTAATTTCGTTGTGGACAATGAGCAGTTCTTC

V gene: TRBV2
clone size: -
J gene: TRBJ2-5
D gene: -
CDR3 protein: CASNPGSSMETQYF
CDR3 DNA: TGTGCCAGCAACCCAGGGTCGAGCATGGAGACCCAGTACTTC

V gene: TRBV30
clone size: -
J gene: TRBJ2-5
D gene: TRBD2
CDR3 protein: CAWSVGFGGAGETQYF
CDR3 DNA: TGTGCCTGGAGTGTAGGGTTCGGGGGGGCTGGGGAGACCCAGTACTTC

V gene: TRBV5-4
clone size: once
J gene: TRBJ1-2
D gene: -
CDR3 protein: CASSSYLTNYGYTF
CDR3 DNA: TGTGCCAGCAGCTCGTACTTAACTAACTATGGCTACACCTTC

V gene: TRBV4-3
clone size: few
J gene: TRBJ1-2
D gene: -
CDR3 protein: CASSLEDGGNYGYTF
CDR3 DNA: TGCGCCAGCAGCCTTGAGGACGGGGGTAACTATGGCTACACCTTC

V gene: TRBV6-1
clone size: once
J gene: TRBJ1-1
D gene: TRBD1
CDR3 protein: CASSEDRGTEAFF
CDR3 DNA: TGTGCCAGCAGTGAAGACAGGGGCACTGAAGCTTTCTTT

V gene: TRBV11-3
clone size: -
J gene: TRBJ1-1
D gene: -
CDR3 protein: CASSDGGGTEAFF
CDR3 DNA: TGTGCCAGCAGCGACGGTGGAGGCACTGAAGCTTTCTTT

V gene: TRBV5-1
clone size: -
J gene: TRBJ1-3
D gene: -
CDR3 protein: CASSFQAPSSGNTIYF
CDR3 DNA: TGCGCCAGCAGCTTTCAGGCTCCAAGCTCTGGAAACACCATATATTTT

V gene: TRBV18
clone size: -
J gene: TRBJ1-1
D gene: TRBD1
CDR3 protein: CASSTGGAGNTEAFF
CDR3 DNA: TGTGCCAGCTCTACAGGGGGCGCGGGGAACACTGAAGCTTTCTTT

V gene: TRBV27
clone size: -
J gene: TRBJ1-1
D gene: TRBD1
CDR3 protein: CASSQSPGGNTEAFF
CDR3 DNA: TGTGCCAGCAGTCAATCCCCAGGGGGGAACACTGAAGCTTTCTTT

V gene: TRBV7-2
clone size: -
J gene: TRBJ2-2
D gene: TRBD1
CDR3 protein: CASSSPNRGRNTGELFF
CDR3 DNA: TGTGCCAGCAGCTCCCCGAACAGGGGGCGCAATACCGGGGAGCTGTTTTTT

V gene: TRBV4-3
clone size: few
J gene: TRBJ1-3
D gene: TRBD1
CDR3 protein: CASSQGQGRGGNTIYF
CDR3 DNA: TGCGCCAGCAGCCAAGGACAGGGGCGGGGAGGAAACACCATATATTTT

V gene: TRBV5-1
clone size: -
J gene: TRBJ2-6
D gene: -
CDR3 protein: CASSLARGNTGSGANVLTF
CDR3 DNA: TGCGCCAGCAGCTTGGCCCGTGGAAACACCGGCTCTGGGGCCAACGTCCTGACTTTC